These 18 T cell receptor beta chains originate from one sample sequenced in a study of blood T cell repertoires in COVID-19. The data were produced by immunoSEQ multiplex PCR, yet TCRdb's version contains in-frame clones alone and is incomplete. The sample holds 300,000 to 400,000 clones, 70% to 90% seen once. The sample comprised PBMCs or T cells enriched from blood (not recorded which). The receptors here all came from a middle-aged woman with acute COVID-19.

This chain links TRBV29-1 with TRBJ2-2; 8 bases match TRBD2. V shed 5 bases, J shed 4 bases, and the junction held 3 bases outside the gene matches. CDR1 and CDR2 from the germline V gene are SQVTM and ANQGSEA. The CDR3 spans 13 residues. In DNA, the CDR3 is TGCAGCGTTCAACGGGGGGGCACCGGGGAGCTGTTTTTT. Its translation is CSVQRGGTGELFF.

The J gene is TRBJ1-6, the V gene TRBV7-8; a weak D match, TRBD1 (6 bases). The CDR3 extends over 17 amino acids. V lost 4 bases and J 5 bases, leaving 18 bases between the germline ends. CDR1 and CDR2 (germline): SGHVS, FQNEAQ. Here the CDR3 reads CASSSYTGPGNNSPLHF. The CDR3 DNA follows: TGTGCCAGCAGCTCATATACAGGGCCGGGAAATAATTCACCCCTCCACTTT.

The sample holds one count of this clone. The chain joins TRBV6-6 to TRBJ2-7, with a possible D match to TRBD2 (12 bases). This CDR3 has 18 amino acids. Germline loops: CDR1 MNHNY, CDR2 SVGAGI (reference sequence). V was pared by 5 bases and J by 0 bases, with 23 bases between. The chain's CDR3 is CASSRDRGTSGFSYEQYF. The DNA of the CDR3 is TGTGCCAGCAGTCGGGACAGGGGGACTAGCGGGTTCTCCTACGAGCAGTACTTC.

A word on this clone: The same CDR3 also results from other DNA sequences found in this sample. The rearrangement links TRBV11-2 to TRBJ2-3; TRBD2 matches 8 bases. Trimming removed 3 bases from V and 1 base from J; junction bases left unmatched: 0. Germline assignment: CDR1 SGHAT and CDR2 FQNNGV. The CDR3 loop spans 14 amino acids. CDR3 protein: CASSFGRGTDTQYF. CDR3 coding DNA: TGTGCCAGCAGCTTCGGGAGGGGCACAGATACGCAGTATTTT.

V is TRBV28 and J is TRBJ1-1, with 7 bases that match TRBD1. This CDR3 is built from 14 residues. Germline V lookup: CDR1 MDHEN, CDR2 SYDVKM. The J segment lost 1 base and the V segment lost 4 bases, leaving 3 bases of the junction unmatched. CDR3: CASSSGTANTEAFF. The CDR3, as DNA: TGTGCCAGCAGTTCCGGGACAGCGAACACTGAAGCTTTCTTT.

This rearrangement joins TRBV7-9 to TRBJ1-3; maybe TRBD1 (6 bases). Germline V CDR1 and CDR2: SEHNR, FQNEAQ (reference sequence). Trimming shortened V by 5 bases and J by 4 bases, and 12 bases separated the two germline ends. The CDR3 is 14 residues long. In DNA, the CDR3 is TGTGCCAGCAGCCCCAGGGGATCCGGAAACACCATATATTTT. This translates into CASSPRGSGNTIYF.

The chain couples TRBV19 to TRBJ1-5, with a weak D call TRBD1 (6 bases). V dropped 6 bases and J dropped 5 bases, with 14 bases sitting between them. Germline-derived CDR1 and CDR2 are LNHDA and SQIVND (reference sequence). The CDR3 sequence is 14 residues long. The CDR3 region is CASSPTGTDQPQHF. The CDR3, as DNA: TGTGCCAGTAGCCCTACAGGGACGGATCAGCCCCAGCATTTT. The entire variable domain, with the rest obtained from reference TRBV19 and TRBJ1-5, is as follows: DGGITQSPKYLFRKEGQNVTLSCEQNLNHDAMYWYRQDPGQGLRLIYYSQIVNDFQKGDIAEGYSVSREKKESFPLTVTSAQKNPTAFYLCASSPTGTDQPQHFGDGTRLSIL.

In its sample, this clone was seen a few times. The chain uses TRBV7-9 and TRBJ1-2; TRBD1 aligns across 7 bases. V gave up 5 bases and J gave up 7 bases; unmatched junction bases: 10. The germline V gene encodes CDR1 SEHNR and CDR2 FQNEAQ (reference sequence). The CDR3 is 14 residues long. CDR3 nucleotides: TGTGCCAGCAGCACCGGGACAGAACCAGGTGGCTACACCTTC. Encoded protein: CASSTGTEPGGYTF.

Only a few counts were recorded for this clone. The chain recombines TRBV19 with TRBJ1-6; 8 nucleotides agree with TRBD1. This CDR3 has 14 amino acids. Germline V lookup: CDR1 LNHDA, CDR2 SQIVND (reference sequence). Trimming at V came to 7 bases and at J to 3 bases, leaving 2 bases not matched to a gene. The CDR3 nucleotides read TGTGCCAGTACAGGGGGCGTCTATAATTCACCCCTCCACTTT. Protein product: CASTGGVYNSPLHF.

The rearrangement uses TRBV27 and TRBJ2-7; possibly TRBD1 for D (6 bases). The CDR3 totals 15 residues. V was pared by 3 bases and J by 1 base, with 13 bases between. Germline-derived CDR1 and CDR2 are MNHEY and SMNVEV (reference sequence). The CDR3 is CASSFIQGKSYEQYF. CDR3 sequence (DNA): TGTGCCAGCAGTTTTATACAGGGAAAGTCCTACGAGCAGTACTTC.

This clone is a singleton in its sample. This rearrangement joins TRBV19 to TRBJ2-6; D remains ambiguous. The CDR3 has 20 amino acids. The V gene's germline CDR1 is LNHDA and CDR2 SQIVND (reference sequence). With 3 bases removed from V and 0 bases from J, the gap between germline ends came to 21 bases. The CDR3 DNA reads TGTGCCAGTAGTATCAATCCGGTCTTGTATCCCGGCTCTGGGGCCAACGTCCTGACTTTC. Translating gives CASSINPVLYPGSGANVLTF.

This clone was seen just once. This chain joins TRBV11-2 and TRBJ1-3; no reliable D call. CDR3 length: 14 residues. V was cut by 5 bases and J by 5 bases, with 13 bases left in between. Germline V CDR1 and CDR2: SGHAT, FQNNGV. The CDR3 DNA reads as TGTGCCAGCAGCCAGACCCCCGACAGAAACACCATATATTTT. Its translation: CASSQTPDRNTIYF.

The chain recombines TRBV7-2 with TRBJ2-1; TRBD2 matches 11 bases. This CDR3 has 16 residues. V shed 5 bases, J shed 11 bases, and the junction held 14 bases outside the gene matches. CDR1 and CDR2 from the germline V gene are SGHTA and FQGNSA. The CDR3 DNA reads as TGTGCCAGCAGCCCTTTAGCGGGAGGGCCTTCCCTTCAGCAGTTCTTC. Residues: CASSPLAGGPSLQQFF.

This rearrangement joins TRBV19 to TRBJ1-4; D might be TRBD1 (5 bases). In germline, CDR1 is LNHDA, CDR2 SQIVND (reference sequence). V lost 5 bases and J lost 5, with 12 bases in between. This CDR3 spans 14 amino acids. CDR3 sequence: CASSVGRENEKLFF. The CDR3 DNA reads as TGTGCCAGTAGTGTGGGACGGGAGAATGAAAAACTGTTTTTT.

The J gene is TRBJ1-3, the V gene TRBV9; D may be TRBD1 (6 bases). The CDR3 covers 16 residues. Trimming stripped 0 bases from V and 0 bases from J, with 10 bases between. Germline lookup yields CDR1 SGDLS and CDR2 YYNGEE. The CDR3 loop is CASSVEGGFSGNTIYF. The CDR3 DNA reads as TGTGCCAGCAGCGTAGAAGGGGGATTCTCTGGAAACACCATATATTTT.

The chain carries TRBV7-8 and TRBJ1-5, with 8 bases fitting TRBD1. V lost 3 bases to trimming and J lost 2 bases; unmatched junction nucleotides: 0. This CDR3 spans 14 amino acids. Germline values: CDR1 SGHVS, CDR2 FQNEAQ. CDR3 region: CASSLTGGNQPQHF. In DNA, the CDR3 is TGTGCCAGCAGCTTGACAGGGGGCAATCAGCCCCAGCATTTT.

This sequence joins TRBV28 and TRBJ2-1; D might be TRBD1 (6 bases). The V gene's germline CDR1 is MDHEN and CDR2 SYDVKM. CDR3 length equals 18 residues. V was pared by 5 bases and J by 8 bases, with 28 bases between. CDR3 DNA: TGTGCCAGCAGTCTCGTACCTAACAGGGTTTTTATATCCGATGAGCAGTTCTTC. This gives the protein CASSLVPNRVFISDEQFF. Full variable domain (outside the CDR3, taken from reference TRBV28 and TRBJ2-1): DVKVTQSSRYLVKRTGEKVFLECVQDMDHENMFWYRQDPGLGLRLIYFSYDVKMKEKGDIPEGYSVSREKKERFSLILESASTNQTSMYLCASSLVPNRVFISDEQFFGPGTRLTVL.

The J gene is TRBJ2-1, the V gene TRBV3-1 (or the pseudogene TRBV3-2), with 11 bases that match TRBD2. Germline V CDR1 and CDR2: LGHDT, YNNKEL (reference sequence). V gave up 0 bases and J gave up 6 bases; unmatched junction bases: 10. CDR3 length: 18 amino acids. In nucleotides, the CDR3 is TGTGCCAGCAGCCAAGATGTCGGGACTAGCGGAACGCGCAATGAGCAGTTCTTC. This gives the protein CASSQDVGTSGTRNEQFF.